Shown below are 17 T cell receptor beta chains from a single sample sequenced in a study of shared clonotypes between healthy human individuals. This table comes from immunoSEQ multiplex PCR, and its TCRdb copy is limited to in-frame clones, with some not included. This sample carries about 980,000 clones, approximately 76% of them seen once, and the ten largest clones take about 1.5%. The sequenced sample consisted of memory CD4+ T cells sorted from blood. Documented subset: CD45RA-negative fraction. All receptors derive from a man aged 18 to 30 in good health.

Only a few counts were recorded for this clone. The rearrangement links TRBV5-1 to TRBJ2-3; TRBD2 agrees at 8 bases. The CDR3 is 16 residues long. The germline gives CDR1 SGHRS, CDR2 YFSETQ. Trimming removed 2 bases from V and 5 bases from J; junction bases left unmatched: 10. CDR3 in DNA: TGCGCCAGCAGCTTTTCTCCCCGGGAGGGTCAAGATACGCAGTATTTT. Translating gives CASSFSPREGQDTQYF.

This clone showed up just once. The chain has TRBV18 and TRBJ2-7; the D gene is possibly TRBD1 (5 bases). With 2 bases removed from V and 2 bases from J, the gap between germline ends came to 10 bases. The CDR3 consists of 14 residues. The germline V gene has CDR1 KGHSH and CDR2 LQKENI. CDR3 bases: TGTGCCAGCTCACCAGGGGCCAATACCTACGAGCAGTACTTC. Encoded protein: CASSPGANTYEQYF.

The chain uses TRBV19 and TRBJ1-1; perhaps TRBD1 as D (6 bases). The CDR3 is 15 amino acids. Trimming cost V 5 bases and J 5 bases, with 18 bases left between them. Germline V gene data show CDR1 as LNHDA and CDR2 as SQIVND (reference sequence). The CDR3 nucleotides are TGTGCCAGTAGTCCCGACAGGACTTGGAAAACTGAAGCTTTCTTT. Its translation: CASSPDRTWKTEAFF.

The genes are TRBV29-1 and TRBJ2-5; D may be TRBD2 (5 bases). The J call could be wrong; TRBJ2-7 is a better fit for the DNA end. Germline CDR1 reads SQVTM; CDR2 reads ANQGSEA. The CDR3 consists of 11 residues. The DNA of the CDR3 is TGCAGCGTTGATCGGGGTGGCGAGCAGTACTTC. This sequence encodes CSVDRGGEQYF.

The chain employs TRBV5-1 and TRBJ2-4, with 10 bases identical to TRBD2. The junction had 9 bases not matched to a gene; V was cut back by 0 bases and J by 6 bases. In germline, CDR1 is SGHRS, CDR2 YFSETQ. This CDR3 contains 17 residues. CDR3 residues: CASSLEGSSGRRNIQYF. The CDR3 nucleotides are TGCGCCAGCAGCTTGGAGGGGAGTAGCGGGAGGAGAAACATTCAGTACTTC.

V and J are TRBV27 and TRBJ2-1; D is unclear. Germline-derived CDR1 and CDR2 are MNHEY and SMNVEV (reference sequence). The CDR3 is made up of 13 amino acids. Trimming removed 1 base at V and 8 bases at J, with 9 bases between. In DNA form, the CDR3 reads TGTGCCAGCAGTTTATTAGGGAAGGATGAGCAGTTCTTC. Amino acid sequence: CASSLLGKDEQFF.

The chain joins TRBV6-1 to TRBJ1-4, with D possibly TRBD1 on 6 matching bases. CDR3 length equals 15 residues. Germline values: CDR1 MNHNS, CDR2 SASEGT. The V gene lost 11 bases and the J gene lost 4 bases, with 20 bases spanning the gap. The CDR3, as DNA: TGTGCCGTCTCCGGGGGGCCCCAACTTAATGAAAAACTGTTTTTT. This codes for CAVSGGPQLNEKLFF.

For this clone: Within the sample, other DNA sequences also encode this same CDR3. J is TRBJ2-5 and V is TRBV7-8; possibly TRBD1 or TRBD2 for D (5 bases each). The CDR3 has 14 amino acids. The V and J ends lost 3 bases and 1 base respectively, with 9 bases between them. Germline V CDR1 and CDR2: SGHVS, FQNEAQ. The CDR3 spells CASSFGTSQETQYF. The CDR3 nucleotides are TGTGCCAGCAGCTTCGGGACGAGCCAAGAGACCCAGTACTTC.

The CDR3 region is CASSELHSGRYYEQFF. Written as DNA, the CDR3 is TGCGCCAGCAGTGAGTTACACAGCGGGAGGTATTATGAGCAGTTCTTC. The genes are TRBV10-2 and TRBJ2-1; 9 bases align to TRBD2. The junction had 9 bases not matched to a gene; V was cut back by 1 base and J by 8 bases. The CDR3 is made up of 16 amino acids. Per germline, CDR1 WSHSY and CDR2 SAAADI.

The count of this clone is one. The rearrangement uses TRBV7-2 and TRBJ2-7; D is unresolved. CDR3 length: 11 residues. The germline V and J ends were trimmed by 2 bases and 7 bases, with 6 bases remaining between them. Germline CDR1 reads SGHTA; CDR2 reads FQGNSA. The CDR3 nucleotides are TGTGCCAGCAGCTTATCTGGGGAGCAGTACTTC. Amino acids: CASSLSGEQYF.

At least ten counts were recorded for this clone. This chain joins TRBV14 and TRBJ2-1, with 8 bases matching TRBD1. V lost 0 bases to trimming and J lost 4 bases; unmatched junction nucleotides: 11. Germline CDR1 SGHDN, CDR2 FVKESK. The CDR3 is made up of 18 amino acids. CDR3 amino acids: CASSQDGFDRGRYNEQFF. The DNA of the CDR3 is TGTGCCAGCAGCCAAGATGGGTTTGACAGGGGACGTTACAATGAGCAGTTCTTC.

The chain couples TRBV20-1 to TRBJ2-5; D is undetermined. V was shortened by 6 bases and J by 2 bases, with 7 bases between the two germline ends. CDR1 DFQATT and CDR2 SNEGSKA come from the germline V gene (reference sequence). The CDR3 is 11 amino acids. The CDR3 sequence: CSAKAQETQYF. CDR3 nucleotides: TGCAGTGCCAAGGCACAAGAGACCCAGTACTTC.

The genes are TRBV29-1 and TRBJ1-1; D unclear. Germline CDR1 reads SQVTM; CDR2 reads ANQGSEA. This CDR3 has 12 residues. Trimming cost V 4 bases and J 5 bases, with 11 bases left between them. The CDR3 protein is CSVAVGWTEAFF. The CDR3 DNA follows: TGCAGCGTTGCTGTGGGCTGGACTGAAGCTTTCTTT.

The rearrangement joins TRBV5-1 to TRBJ1-4; a weak D match, TRBD1 (6 bases). The CDR3 consists of 15 residues. The ends were cut back, 3 bases at V and 6 bases at J, with 15 bases in the middle. In germline, CDR1 is SGHRS, CDR2 YFSETQ. The DNA for the CDR3 is TGCGCCAGCAGCTCCAAGAGGGGGGCCGATGAAAAACTGTTTTTT. Amino acid sequence: CASSSKRGADEKLFF.

V is TRBV30 and J is TRBJ2-7, with TRBD2 as a possible D gene (7 bases). Trimming removed 7 bases from V and 0 bases from J, with 16 bases in between. The V gene's germline CDR1 is GTSNPN and CDR2 SVGIG (reference sequence). The CDR3 contains 14 residues. The CDR3 here is CAFWEGVSSYEQYF. The CDR3 DNA is TGTGCCTTCTGGGAGGGGGTAAGCTCCTACGAGCAGTACTTC.

The chain recombines TRBV7-9 with TRBJ1-3, with a possible D match to TRBD1 (5 bases). Per germline, CDR1 SEHNR and CDR2 FQNEAQ (reference sequence). This CDR3 spans 13 amino acids. The ends were cut back, 7 bases at V and 4 bases at J, with 11 bases in the middle. This CDR3 reads CASIQGFGNTIYF. CDR3 DNA sequence: TGTGCCAGCATTCAGGGTTTCGGAAACACCATATATTTT. Looking up the rest from reference TRBV7-9 and TRBJ1-3 gives the full variable domain: DTGVSQNPRHKITKRGQNVTFRCDPISEHNRLYWYRQTLGQGPEFLTYFQNEAQLEKSRLLSDRFSAERPKGSFSTLEIQRTEQGDSAMYLCASIQGFGNTIYFGEGSWLTVV.

This clone showed up just once. The chain joins TRBV7-2 to TRBJ1-5; maybe TRBD1 (6 bases). The CDR3 sequence is 13 residues long. Trimming removed 5 bases at V and 5 bases at J, with 10 bases between. CDR1 is SGHTA and CDR2 is FQGNSA in the germline V gene. The CDR3 loop is CASSIYRDQPQHF. The CDR3 coding sequence is TGTGCCAGCAGCATATACAGGGATCAGCCCCAGCATTTT.